These T cell receptor beta chains were read from a single sample in a study of OX40 agonist ivuxolimab in advanced cancers. Sequenced by immunoSEQ multiplex PCR; TCRdb stores in-frame clones only, minus some. The sample table sets out dozens of clones. The biological material was taken in a trial of the OX40 agonist ivuxolimab. The source is an adult with an advanced solid tumor such as melanoma, head and neck, liver or kidney cancer. Both conserved end residues are part of each CDR3. The D gene is left open where the match is weak. Part of the rows lack a size; the others show once, few, many or a class for expanded clones.

TRBV7-5	TRBJ1-1	.	.	CASSLGTGLGAEAFF	TGTGCCAGCAGCTTGGGGACAGGGCTGGGGGCTGAAGCTTTCTTT
TRBV7-1	TRBJ1-2	.	.	CASSCLGESRTYGYTF	TGTGCCAGCAGCTGCCTGGGTGAATCTCGAACCTATGGCTACACCTTC
TRBV6-8	TRBJ2-1	.	TRBD2	CASRVERGWTQFF	TGTGCCAGCAGGGTCGAGCGGGGGTGGACGCAGTTCTTC
TRBV19	TRBJ2-3	.	TRBD1	CASSTGYPTDTQYF	TGTGCCAGCTCGACAGGGTACCCCACAGATACGCAGTATTTT
TRBV18	TRBJ1-5	.	TRBD1	CASSPGTGGQPQHF	TGTGCCAGCTCTCCCGGGACAGGGGGCCAGCCCCAGCATTTT
TRBV6-8	TRBJ1-5	few	TRBD1	CASSYRDSYQPQHF	TGTGCCAGCAGTTACCGGGACAGTTATCAGCCCCAGCATTTT
TRBV28	TRBJ2-7	hyperexpanded	.	CASSPMPPDTNGGYF	TGTGCCAGCAGTCCAATGCCTCCAGATACCAACGGTGGATACTTC
TRBV4-1	TRBJ2-1	.	TRBD2	CASSLRTSVKNEQFF	TGCGCCAGCAGCCTTAGGACTAGCGTCAAGAATGAGCAGTTCTTC
TRBV11-3	TRBJ2-3	few	.	CASSFPPGTLTDTQYF	TGTGCCAGCAGCTTCCCCCCGGGAACACTCACAGATACGCAGTATTTT
TRBV6-8	TRBJ2-7	few	TRBD1	CASSSRPGQGHIEQYF	TGTGCCAGCAGTTCAAGACCGGGACAGGGGCACATCGAGCAGTACTTC
TRBV7-6	TRBJ2-3	.	TRBD2	CASSSRGGGADTQYF	TGTGCCAGCAGCTCGCGGGGGGGCGGGGCAGATACGCAGTATTTT
TRBV11-3	TRBJ2-1	once	.	CASSPRGGPTPQFF	TGTGCCAGCAGCCCGCGGGGCGGGCCTACCCCCCAGTTCTTC
TRBV7-2	TRBJ2-7	.	.	CASTATSRREQYF	TGTGCCAGCACCGCGACTAGTCGCCGCGAGCAGTACTTC
TRBV7-6	TRBJ1-5	.	.	CASIPRSPHSNQPQHF	TGTGCCAGCATCCCGAGGAGTCCCCATAGCAATCAGCCCCAGCATTTT
TRBV11-3	TRBJ2-5	.	.	CASSLGGAMYQETQYF	TGTGCCAGCAGCCTAGGAGGGGCTATGTACCAAGAGACCCAGTACTTC
TRBV11-3	TRBJ2-7	.	.	CASSPQPWRTEQYF	TGTGCCAGCAGCCCACAACCGTGGAGGACCGAGCAGTACTTC
TRBV23-1	TRBJ2-1	few	.	CASSSGITAMSFHNEQFF	TGCGCCAGCAGCTCCGGGATTACAGCGATGTCTTTCCACAATGAGCAGTTCTTC
TRBV7-1	TRBJ2-7	.	.	CASSLINGYEQYF	TGTGCCAGCAGCTTAATAAACGGCTACGAGCAGTACTTC
TRBV18	TRBJ1-1	.	.	CASSPDSYTEAFF	TGTGCCAGCTCACCCGACAGCTACACTGAAGCTTTCTTT
TRBV6-8	TRBJ2-7	.	.	CASSSTATVYEQYF	TGTGCCAGCAGTTCCACCGCGACCGTCTACGAGCAGTACTTC
TRBV19	TRBJ2-1	few	.	CASSMRAFYNEQFF	TGTGCCAGTAGTATGAGGGCTTTCTACAATGAGCAGTTCTTC
TRBV7-5	TRBJ2-5	.	.	CASSLGREVKTQYF	TGTGCCAGCAGCTTAGGCAGGGAGGTGAAGACCCAGTACTTC
TRBV28	TRBJ1-5	.	.	CASSLSWENQPQHF	TGTGCCAGCAGTTTATCGTGGGAGAATCAGCCCCAGCATTTT
TRBV6-1	TRBJ1-5	.	.	CASSEAAGRGVNQPQHF	TGTGCCAGCAGTGAAGCGGCCGGGAGAGGGGTAAATCAGCCCCAGCATTTT
TRBV9	TRBJ1-6	few	TRBD1	CASTPDRTFSPLHF	TGTGCCAGCACCCCGGACAGGACCTTTTCACCCCTCCACTTT
TRBV28	TRBJ2-3	.	TRBD1	CASSGQGLDTQYF	TGTGCCAGCAGTGGACAGGGATTGGATACGCAGTATTTT
TRBV19	TRBJ2-7	.	.	CASSIGSRNEQYF	TGTGCCAGTAGTATAGGTAGCCGGAACGAGCAGTACTTC
TRBV11-3	TRBJ1-1	.	.	CASSMSGVRGMNTEAFF	TGTGCCAGCAGCATGTCAGGGGTCCGGGGTATGAACACTGAAGCTTTCTTT
TRBV7-6	TRBJ2-3	.	.	CASSLGSWATDTQYF	TGTGCCAGCAGCTTGGGTAGCTGGGCCACAGATACGCAGTATTTT
TRBV11-3	TRBJ2-6	.	.	CASSLIGSGANVLTF	TGTGCCAGCAGCCTCATAGGGTCTGGGGCCAACGTCCTGACTTTC
TRBV28	TRBJ2-5	.	.	CASSFSQETQYF	TGTGCCAGCAGTTTCTCCCAAGAGACCCAGTACTTC
TRBV7-1	TRBJ2-5	few	TRBD1	CASLPQGLQETQYF	TGTGCCAGCCTCCCACAGGGGCTCCAAGAGACCCAGTACTTC
TRBV6-8	TRBJ2-7	once	.	CASRLRESYEQYF	TGTGCCAGCAGGCTAAGAGAGTCCTACGAGCAGTACTTC
TRBV7-7	TRBJ2-3	.	.	CASSYALVGTDTQYF	TGTGCCAGCAGCTACGCCTTGGTAGGCACAGATACGCAGTATTTT
TRBV11-3	TRBJ2-1	.	.	CASSLDSSRNEQFF	TGTGCCAGCAGCTTAGACAGCAGTCGCAATGAGCAGTTCTTC
TRBV11-3	TRBJ1-5	.	TRBD1	CASSLEQGLNQPQHF	TGTGCCAGCAGCTTAGAACAGGGGTTAAATCAGCCCCAGCATTTT